This T cell receptor (beta chain) came from a study of blood T cell repertoires in COVID-19. Data came from immunoSEQ multiplex PCR; TCRdb stores just in-frame clones and leaves some out. This sample has roughly 71,000 clones, with around 80% found just once. V shed 4 bases and J 1 base; nucleotides not matched to a gene: 2. The CDR3 consists of 14 residues. Germline V gene sequence: CDR1 SGDLS, CDR2 YYNGEE. The specimen was peripheral blood. The V gene is TRBV9, the J gene TRBJ2-3; 8 bases map to TRBD1. The TCR originated in a man aged 70 or older who had recovered from COVID-19. The CDR3 loop is CASSTRGRTDTQYF. The CDR3 region has the DNA TGTGCCAGCAGCACCAGGGGGCGCACAGATACGCAGTATTTT.